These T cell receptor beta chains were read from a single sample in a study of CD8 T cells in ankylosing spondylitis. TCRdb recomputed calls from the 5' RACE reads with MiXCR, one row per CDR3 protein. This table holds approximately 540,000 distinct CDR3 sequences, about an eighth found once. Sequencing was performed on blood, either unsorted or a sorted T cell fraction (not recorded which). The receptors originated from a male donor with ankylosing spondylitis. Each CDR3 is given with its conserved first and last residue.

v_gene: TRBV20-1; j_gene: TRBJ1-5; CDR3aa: CSASGVQPQHF
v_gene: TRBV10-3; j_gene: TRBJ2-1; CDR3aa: CAISERVVSNNEQFF
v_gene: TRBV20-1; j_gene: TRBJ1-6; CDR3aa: CSARDPRGAGDSPLHF
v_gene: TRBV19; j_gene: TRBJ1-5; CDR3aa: CASSMGGGGNQPQHF
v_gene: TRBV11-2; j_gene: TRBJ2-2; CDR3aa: CASSFNLKGTGELFF
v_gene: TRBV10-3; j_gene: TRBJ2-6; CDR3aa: CAISQAGGANVLTF
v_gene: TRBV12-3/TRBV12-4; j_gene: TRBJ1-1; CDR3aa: CASSLRQGKNTEAFF
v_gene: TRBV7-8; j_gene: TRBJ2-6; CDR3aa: CASSWSAGANVLTF
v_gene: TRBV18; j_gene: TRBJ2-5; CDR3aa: CASSPKPGQSGTQYF
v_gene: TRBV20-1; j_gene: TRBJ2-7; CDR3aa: CSARASFRYEQYF
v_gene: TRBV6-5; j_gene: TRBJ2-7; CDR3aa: CASSFGAIFSYEQYF
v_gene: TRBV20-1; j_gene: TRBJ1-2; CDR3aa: CSARDLNHGYTF
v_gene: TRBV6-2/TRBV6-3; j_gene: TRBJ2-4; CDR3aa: CASSYGRGKNIQYF
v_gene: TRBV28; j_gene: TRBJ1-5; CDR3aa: CASSTRVQPQHF
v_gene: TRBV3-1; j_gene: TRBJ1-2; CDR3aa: CASSQDARTGGGGYTF
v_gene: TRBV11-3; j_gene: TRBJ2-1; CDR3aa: CASSFGVWYNEQFF
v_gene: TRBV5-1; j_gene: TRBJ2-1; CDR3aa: CASSLGQGGTNEQFF
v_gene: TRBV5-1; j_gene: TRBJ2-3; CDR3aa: CASSDSSSTDTQYF
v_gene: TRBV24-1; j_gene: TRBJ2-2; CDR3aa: CATSGGLATNTGELFF
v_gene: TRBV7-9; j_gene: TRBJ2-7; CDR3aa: CASSSRGSARLDGEQYF
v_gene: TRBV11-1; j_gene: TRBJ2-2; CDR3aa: CASSFTLLRGLNTGELFF
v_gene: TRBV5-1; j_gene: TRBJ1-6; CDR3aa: CASSRTLEDSPLHF
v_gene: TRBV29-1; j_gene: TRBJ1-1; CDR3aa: CSVRRRAISEAFF
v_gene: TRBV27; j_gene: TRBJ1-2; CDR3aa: CASSLRGDRAHYGYTF
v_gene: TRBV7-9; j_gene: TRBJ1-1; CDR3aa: CASSLWEDTEAFF
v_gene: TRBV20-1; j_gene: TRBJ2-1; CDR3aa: CSGAAVGNEQFF
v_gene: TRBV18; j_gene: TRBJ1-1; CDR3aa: CASSQTDMNTEAFF
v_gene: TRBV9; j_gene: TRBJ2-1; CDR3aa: CASSVGDSQGGNEQFF
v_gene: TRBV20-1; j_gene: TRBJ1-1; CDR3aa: CSANSANSNTEAFF
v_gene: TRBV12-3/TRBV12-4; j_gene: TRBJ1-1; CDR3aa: CASRPQGSLRGTEAFF
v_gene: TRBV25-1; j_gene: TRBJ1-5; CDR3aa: CASSESRWRGQPQHF
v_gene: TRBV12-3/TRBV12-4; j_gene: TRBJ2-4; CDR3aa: CASSFRLAGGYEAKNIQYF
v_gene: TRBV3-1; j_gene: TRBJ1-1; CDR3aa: CASSQVNPHEAFF
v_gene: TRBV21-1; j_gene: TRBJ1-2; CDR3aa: CASSKSMQECGYTF
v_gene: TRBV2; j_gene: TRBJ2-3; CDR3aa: CASLTGQPSTDTQYF
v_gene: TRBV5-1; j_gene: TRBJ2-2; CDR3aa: CASSIGAGTGELFF
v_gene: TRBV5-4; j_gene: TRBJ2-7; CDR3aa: CASSSGQGGSSYEQYF
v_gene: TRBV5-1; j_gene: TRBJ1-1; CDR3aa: CASSLQGNTEAFF
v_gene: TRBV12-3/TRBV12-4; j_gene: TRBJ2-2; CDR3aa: CASRPPGQGRVDGELFF
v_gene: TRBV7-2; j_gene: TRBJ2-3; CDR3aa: CASSITGVSTDTQYF
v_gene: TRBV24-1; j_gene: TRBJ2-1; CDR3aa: CATRKAGAYNEQFF
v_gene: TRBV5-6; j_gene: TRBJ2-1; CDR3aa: CASSLPTSLYNEQFF
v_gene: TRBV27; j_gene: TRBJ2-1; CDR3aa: CASSATSGRGNEQFF
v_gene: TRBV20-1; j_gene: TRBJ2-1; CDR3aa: CSARDYQAISYNEQFF
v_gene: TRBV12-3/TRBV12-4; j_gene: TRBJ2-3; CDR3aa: CASSRQGARTDTQYF
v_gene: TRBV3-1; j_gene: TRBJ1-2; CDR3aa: CASSQEWGATLGYGYTF
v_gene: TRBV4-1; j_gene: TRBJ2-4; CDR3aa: CASSQIHREENIQYF
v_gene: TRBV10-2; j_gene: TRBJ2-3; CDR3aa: CASGQVKTTDTQYF
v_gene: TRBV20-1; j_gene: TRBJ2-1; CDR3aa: CSAGGLAHNEQFF
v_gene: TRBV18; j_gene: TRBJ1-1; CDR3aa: CASSPGNTEAFF
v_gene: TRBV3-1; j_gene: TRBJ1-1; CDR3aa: CASSQDRGSTEAFF